This TCR beta chain was captured in a study of shared clonotypes between healthy human individuals. A word on this clone: Its antigen is undetermined. The sample holds other DNA sequences that translate to the same CDR3.

V was cut by 3 bases and J by 7 bases, with 4 bases left in between. The CDR3 runs to 11 residues. Germline lookup yields CDR1 MNHNS and CDR2 SASEGT. CD8 cells classed as naive were CD45RO-negative and positively selected for CCR7, excluding terminally differentiated effector memory CD45RA+ cells. The protocol was immunoSEQ multiplex PCR, while the TCRdb copy is restricted to in-frame clones and leaves out a portion. The sample shows some 2 million clones, about 95% of them seen only once. Overall study findings and caveats: As a rule, naive subsets had a larger estimated richness than memory subsets.

The receptor was isolated from a man aged 18 to 29 in good health. The chain couples TRBV6-1 to TRBJ2-1; D remains unclear. Sequencing was done on a sample of naive CD8+ T cells sorted from blood. CDR3 nucleotide sequence: TGTGCCAGCAGTGAGGGTAATGAGCAGTTCTTC. This codes for CASSEGNEQFF.